This T cell receptor beta chain was identified during a study of shared clonotypes between healthy human individuals. Study background: The donor pool was made up of a couple of women and three men aged 18 to 49. Plates per donor: three CD4 naive, three CD4 memory, two CD8 naive, one CD8 memory. Findings and limits, study-wide: It was the non-shared clonotypes that had lower generation probabilities than clonotypes shared by all four donors.

Sequencing was performed with immunoSEQ multiplex PCR; in TCRdb, only in-frame clones are kept and a portion is missing. The data contain about 1.1 million clones, around 78% of them singletons. CDR3 length equals 13 residues. CDR1 is MNHEY and CDR2 is SVGAGI in the germline V gene. V was clipped by 4 bases and J by 5 bases, with 9 bases between them. Those who donated were healthy HIV-negative adults, with no recent acute infections or vaccinations reported. A remark on this clone: No antigen is known for it.

What was sequenced was memory CD4+ T cells from PBMCs. Indicated subset: CD45RA-negative fraction. The chain carries TRBV6-5 and TRBJ1-5; D is ambiguous. The origin of this receptor is a man aged 18 to 29 in good health. Some clones in this sample may be carry-over from other donors' samples. CDR3 protein: CASSSLEDQPQHF. CDR3 DNA sequence: TGTGCCAGCAGTTCGCTTGAGGATCAGCCCCAGCATTTT.